Listed here are 18 T cell receptor beta chains from one sample, sequenced in a study of immune heterogeneity within non-small cell lung tumors. Per sample, around 0.55 ug of bulk tumor genomic DNA was the template used. Biopsies that were spaced far apart were taken, several per primary tumor, during surgery. The study enrolled patients with untreated, newly diagnosed non-small cell lung cancer who underwent curative surgery. Amplifying TCR beta CDR3 involved multiplex PCR carried out with 32 V and 13 J primers. TCRdb reprocessed the multiplex PCR reads with MiXCR, giving one entry per CDR3 protein. The data hold 13,000 or so distinct CDR3 sequences, with about 25% observed a single time. The sequenced material came from lung tumor tissue. All receptors come from a middle-aged man with non-small cell lung cancer.

In this sample, this clonotype turned up many times. V gene TRBV6-1 combines with J gene TRBJ1-4; 9 nucleotides agree with TRBD1. The CDR3 is made up of 15 amino acids. Germline V gene sequence: CDR1 MNHNS, CDR2 SASEGT. J gave up 8 bases and V 5 bases, and 9 bases lay outside the gene matches. The CDR3 DNA reads TGTGCCAGCAGTTCAGGGGACAGGGTTGGGGAAAAACTGTTTTTT. This encodes CASSSGDRVGEKLFF.

This clonotype was seen at least ten times. This rearrangement joins TRBV9 to TRBJ1-3; D possibly corresponds to TRBD1 (5 bases). This CDR3 region has 15 residues. The germline V and J ends were trimmed by 4 bases and 1 base, with 12 bases remaining between them. Germline CDR1 is SGDLS and CDR2 is YYNGEE. This CDR3 is CASSNRDGSGNTIYF. The CDR3 DNA reads as TGTGCCAGCAGCAACCGGGACGGATCTGGAAACACCATATATTTT.

This clonotype is medium-sized (0.01 to 0.1%) by share. The CDR3 reads CASSLSGERDTQYF. The DNA of the CDR3 is TGCGCCAGCAGCTTGTCAGGGGAAAGAGATACGCAGTATTTT. The chain is built from TRBV5-1 and TRBJ2-3, with D possibly being TRBD1 (6 bases). Between the trimmed V and J ends, which lost 1 base and 5 bases, there was a span of 11 bases. This CDR3 comprises 14 residues. Germline loops: CDR1 SGHRS, CDR2 YFSETQ.

Comment on this clonotype: A much larger clone lies one base from this, so it may be a read error. The V and J genes are TRBV12-3 or TRBV12-4 and TRBJ2-2; 7 nucleotides line up with TRBD1. The CDR3 loop spans 12 amino acids. The CDR3 loop is CASGLTGVELFF. The CDR3 region has the DNA TGTGCCAGCGGTTTAACAGGGGTCGAGCTGTTTTTT.

Remarks on this clonotype: This sequence may be a read error, since a much larger clone differs from it by one base. V is TRBV2 and J is TRBJ1-2; D is undetermined. The CDR3 totals 15 residues. The germline V gene has CDR1 SNHLY and CDR2 FYNNEI. The V gene lost 9 bases and the J gene lost 0 bases, with 17 bases spanning the gap. CDR3 nucleotides: TGTGCCAGAAACCCCCCTTCGCGGGCTAACTATGGCTACACCTTC. Its translation: CARNPPSRANYGYTF.

In regard to this clonotype: Just one base apart from a much larger clone, this may be a read error. The chain employs TRBV7-2 and TRBJ1-5; D might be TRBD1 (5 bases). The germline V gene encodes CDR1 SGHTA and CDR2 FQGNSA. V gave up 3 bases and J gave up 4 bases, with 13 bases separating them. This CDR3 is 15 amino acids long. The DNA for the CDR3 is TGTGCCAGCAGCTTGACAGAAAACTTTAATCAGCCCCAGCATTTT. Its protein product is CASSLTENFNQPQHF.

This clonotype has at least ten counts. The rearrangement uses TRBV18 and TRBJ2-7; D is uncertain. From germline, CDR1 is KGHSH and CDR2 LQKENI. Trimming shortened V by 4 bases and J by 4 bases, and 14 bases separated the two germline ends. The CDR3 runs 14 residues. The chain's CDR3 is CASSLGIDGYEQYF. In nucleotides, the CDR3 is TGTGCCAGCTCACTAGGGATAGATGGGTACGAGCAGTACTTC.

Regarding this clonotype: With a much larger clone just one base away, this may be a read error. The chain carries TRBV20-1 and TRBJ2-7, with 10 bases that match TRBD2. Germline assignment: CDR1 DFQATT and CDR2 SNEGSKA (reference sequence). This CDR3 has 16 amino acids. The CDR3 here is CSAGDPKAGGAYEQYF. The CDR3 nucleotides read TGCAGTGCTGGAGATCCCAAAGCGGGAGGGGCCTACGAGCAGTACTTC.

This clonotype showed up many times. V is TRBV18 and J is TRBJ1-6, with 7 bases fitting TRBD1. The J segment lost 8 bases and the V segment lost 3 bases, leaving 4 bases of the junction unmatched. This CDR3 contains 14 residues. Germline CDR1 is KGHSH and CDR2 is LQKENI. The CDR3 nucleotides are TGTGCCAGCTCACCCGGGACAGAGTATTCACCCCTCCACTTT. Protein product: CASSPGTEYSPLHF. The full variable domain, in which reference TRBV18 and TRBJ1-6 provide the parts outside the CDR3, is NAGVMQNPRHLVRRRGQEARLRCSPMKGHSHVYWYRQLPEEGLKFMVYLQKENIIDESGMPKERFSAEFPKEGPSILRIQQVVRGDSAAYFCASSPGTEYSPLHFGNGTRLTVT.

In this sample, this clonotype turned up many times. V and J are TRBV5-1 and TRBJ1-2; 8 bases are a match to TRBD1. The length of the CDR3 is 14 residues. Germline V gene data show CDR1 as SGHRS and CDR2 as YFSETQ. Trimming removed 4 bases from V and 6 bases from J; junction bases left unmatched: 8. The CDR3 nucleotides read TGCGCCAGCAGCACCGGGACAGGAATTAATGGCTACACCTTC. It yields the protein CASSTGTGINGYTF.

The J gene is TRBJ2-5, the V gene TRBV25-1, with TRBD1 matching over 9 bases. The germline V gene encodes CDR1 MGHDK and CDR2 SYGVNS. The CDR3 runs to 14 residues. Trimming removed 5 bases from V and 4 bases from J; junction bases left unmatched: 5. The CDR3 sequence is CASSNPGQGETQYF. As DNA, the CDR3 is TGTGCCAGCAGTAACCCGGGACAGGGAGAGACCCAGTACTTC.

There are many counts of this clonotype. The rearrangement joins TRBV19 to TRBJ1-2, with unresolved D. Germline V gene data show CDR1 as LNHDA and CDR2 as SQIVND (reference sequence). The CDR3 length is 12 residues. Trimming pared 3 bases from V and 4 bases from J, leaving 6 bases between. The CDR3 loop reads CASSIKGYGYTF. In DNA, the CDR3 is TGTGCCAGTAGTATTAAGGGCTATGGCTACACCTTC.

As for this clonotype: One base away lies a much larger clone, so this may be a sequencing read error. V and J are TRBV3-1 and TRBJ1-2; D call uncertain. This CDR3 has 14 amino acids. Germline assignment: CDR1 LGHDT and CDR2 YNNKEL (reference sequence). CDR3 DNA sequence: TGTGCCAGCAGCCAGACGGACGGAGTCTATGTCTACACCTTC. It specifies CASSQTDGVYVYTF.

This clonotype has ten or more counts. The rearrangement uses TRBV7-2 and TRBJ1-6; D is possibly TRBD1 (5 bases). The CDR3 runs 15 residues. Per germline, CDR1 SGHTA and CDR2 FQGNSA. Trimming left V 6 bases short and J 7 bases short, with 16 bases between. CDR3 loop: CASRPQPSGNSPLHF. CDR3 in DNA: TGTGCCAGCAGGCCACAGCCGTCAGGGAATTCACCCCTCCACTTT.

Many counts were recorded for this clonotype. The rearrangement links TRBV3-1 to TRBJ2-2; 14 positions match TRBD2. This CDR3 is 19 amino acids long. V was pared by 1 base and J by 5 bases, with 9 bases of the junction left unmatched. Per germline, CDR1 LGHDT and CDR2 YNNKEL (reference sequence). CDR3: CASSQGQTSGRALTGELFF. The CDR3 nucleotides are TGTGCCAGCAGCCAAGGACAGACTAGCGGGAGGGCCCTGACCGGGGAGCTGTTTTTT.

This clonotype was seen ten or more times. The chain employs TRBV11-1 and TRBJ1-4; D is perhaps TRBD1 (5 bases). This CDR3 is built from 17 residues. Per the germline V gene, CDR1 is SGHAT and CDR2 is FQDESV (reference sequence). V was pared by 3 bases and J by 3 bases, with 17 bases between. CDR3 amino acids: CASSLGVSNSPNEKLFF. CDR3 coding DNA: TGTGCCAGCAGCTTGGGGGTGTCGAACAGCCCTAATGAAAAACTGTTTTTT. The full variable domain, completed using reference TRBV11-1 and TRBJ1-4, is EAEVAQSPRYKITEKSQAVAFWCDPISGHATLYWYRQILGQGPELLVQFQDESVVDDSQLPKDRFSAERLKGVDSTLKIQPAELGDSAMYLCASSLGVSNSPNEKLFFGSGTQLSVL.

This clonotype is categorized as large (0.1 to 1%). The V call is TRBV10-3, the J call TRBJ2-7, with D unresolved. CDR1 and CDR2 from the germline V gene are ENHRY and SYGVKD. Trimming pared 8 bases from V and 5 bases from J, leaving 16 bases between. This CDR3 contains 13 residues. The CDR3, as DNA: TGTGCCATCCTCCCTGCAGGCGAAAACGAGCAGTACTTC. Amino acid sequence: CAILPAGENEQYF.

As concerns this clonotype: A read error may explain this, as a much larger clone is one base away. The J gene is TRBJ1-2, the V gene TRBV12-3 or TRBV12-4; TRBD1 matches at 8 bases. This CDR3 has 15 residues. In DNA form, the CDR3 reads TGTGCCAGCAGCCGTAACAGGGGGTATAACTATGGCCACACCTTC. It yields the protein CASSRNRGYNYGHTF.